This T cell receptor beta chain appears in the sequencing data of a study of T cells in Graves' hyperthyroidism and ophthalmopathy. As for the study in general: It was at initial diagnosis, before any treatment, that peripheral blood was collected. Overall study findings and caveats: Model output signaled ophthalmopathy a median 6.5 months ahead of onset. Ophthalmopathy and stable hyperthyroidism were told apart by a 13 V-J model.

The PBMCs had their origin in 7.5 to 10 ml of fresh peripheral blood. Comment on this clonotype: Antigen: not known.

The source material, RNA transcripts, was used to amplify TCR beta CDR3 regions. A first-round RT-PCR of the TCR CDR3 used the HTBI primer set. TCRdb re-called the multiplex PCR reads with MiXCR, one entry per CDR3 protein. The profile shows around 690,000 distinct CDR3 sequences, more than 20% of them singletons. With V trimmed by 4 bases and J by 7 bases, 9 bases remained unmatched. The CDR3 runs 13 residues. In germline, CDR1 is SQVTM, CDR2 ANQGSEA. Sequencing used blood. This receptor was identified in a man aged 30-40 years with Graves' ophthalmopathy. The genes are TRBV29-1 and TRBJ1-1, with 7 bases aligning to TRBD1. The CDR3 DNA reads as TGCAGCGTTGTAAGACAGGGCGTCAGTGAAGCTTTCTTT. Amino acids: CSVVRQGVSEAFF.